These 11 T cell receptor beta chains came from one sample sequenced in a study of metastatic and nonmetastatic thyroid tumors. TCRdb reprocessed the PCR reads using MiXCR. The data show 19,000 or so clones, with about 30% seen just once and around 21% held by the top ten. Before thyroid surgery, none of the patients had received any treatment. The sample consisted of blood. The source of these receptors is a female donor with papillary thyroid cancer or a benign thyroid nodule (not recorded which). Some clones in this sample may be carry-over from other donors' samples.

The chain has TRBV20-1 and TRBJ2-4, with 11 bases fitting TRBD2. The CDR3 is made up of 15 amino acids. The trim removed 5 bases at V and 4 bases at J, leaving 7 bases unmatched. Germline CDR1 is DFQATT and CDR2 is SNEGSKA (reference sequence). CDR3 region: CSAPRLAGKKNIQYF. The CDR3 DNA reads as TGCAGTGCTCCTAGACTAGCGGGAAAAAAAAACATTCAGTACTTC.

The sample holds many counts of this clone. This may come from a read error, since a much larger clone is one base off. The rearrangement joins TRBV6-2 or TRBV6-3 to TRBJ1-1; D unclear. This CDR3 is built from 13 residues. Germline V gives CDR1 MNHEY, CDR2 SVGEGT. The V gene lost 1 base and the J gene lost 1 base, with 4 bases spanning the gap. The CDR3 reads CASSYWENTEAFF. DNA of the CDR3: TGTGCCAGCAGTTACTGGGAGAACACTGAAGCTTTCTTT.

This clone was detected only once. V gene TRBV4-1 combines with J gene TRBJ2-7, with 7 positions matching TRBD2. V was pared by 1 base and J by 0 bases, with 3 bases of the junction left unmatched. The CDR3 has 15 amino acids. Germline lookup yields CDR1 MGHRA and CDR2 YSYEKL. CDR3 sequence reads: CASSQVRGSSYEQYF. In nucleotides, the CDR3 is TGCGCCAGCAGCCAAGTGCGGGGGAGCTCCTACGAGCAGTACTTC.

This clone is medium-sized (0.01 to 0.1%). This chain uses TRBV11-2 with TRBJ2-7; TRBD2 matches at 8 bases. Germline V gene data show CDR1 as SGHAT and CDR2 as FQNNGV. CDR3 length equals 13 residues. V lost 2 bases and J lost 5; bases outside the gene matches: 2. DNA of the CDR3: TGTGCCAGCAGCTTATTTAGCGGGGACGAGCAGTACTTC. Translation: CASSLFSGDEQYF.

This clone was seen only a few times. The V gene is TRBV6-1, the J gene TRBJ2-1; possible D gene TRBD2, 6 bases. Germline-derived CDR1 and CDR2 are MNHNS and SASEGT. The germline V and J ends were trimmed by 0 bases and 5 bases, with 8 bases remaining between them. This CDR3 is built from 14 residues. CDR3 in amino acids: CASSEAGGNNEQFF. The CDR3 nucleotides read TGTGCCAGCAGTGAAGCTGGGGGGAACAATGAGCAGTTCTTC.

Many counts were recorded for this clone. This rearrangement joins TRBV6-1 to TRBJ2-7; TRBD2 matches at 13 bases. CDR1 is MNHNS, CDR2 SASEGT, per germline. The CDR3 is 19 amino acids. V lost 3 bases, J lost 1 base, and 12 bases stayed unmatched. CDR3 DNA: TGTGCCAGCAGTGAGCGACTAGCGGGGGGTTCTAGTATGTCCTACGAGCAGTACTTC. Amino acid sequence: CASSERLAGGSSMSYEQYF.

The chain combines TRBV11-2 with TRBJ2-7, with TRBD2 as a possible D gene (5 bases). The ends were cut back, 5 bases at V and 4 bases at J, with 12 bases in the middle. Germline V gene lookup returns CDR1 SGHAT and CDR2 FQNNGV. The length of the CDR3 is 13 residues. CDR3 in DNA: TGTGCCAGCAGCCTATCGGGAACGTACGAGCAGTACTTC. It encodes CASSLSGTYEQYF. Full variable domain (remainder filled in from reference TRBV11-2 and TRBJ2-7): EAGVAQSPRYKIIEKRQSVAFWCNPISGHATLYWYQQILGQGPKLLIQFQNNGVVDDSQLPKDRFSAERLKGVDSTLKIQPAKLEDSAVYLCASSLSGTYEQYFGPGTRLTVT.

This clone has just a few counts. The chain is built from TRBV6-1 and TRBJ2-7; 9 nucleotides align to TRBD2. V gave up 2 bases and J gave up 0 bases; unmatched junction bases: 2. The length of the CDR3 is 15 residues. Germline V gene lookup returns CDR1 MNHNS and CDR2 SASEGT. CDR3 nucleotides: TGTGCCAGCAGTGAACTAGCGGGAAGCTCCTACGAGCAGTACTTC. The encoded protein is CASSELAGSSYEQYF.

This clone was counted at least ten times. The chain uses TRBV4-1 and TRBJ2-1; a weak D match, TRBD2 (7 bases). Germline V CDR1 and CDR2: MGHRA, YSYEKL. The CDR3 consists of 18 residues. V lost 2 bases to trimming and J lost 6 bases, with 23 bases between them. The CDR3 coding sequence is TGCGCCAGCAGCCAAACCGGGACATTCCTAGGGGGGGTCAATGAGCAGTTCTTC. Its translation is CASSQTGTFLGGVNEQFF.

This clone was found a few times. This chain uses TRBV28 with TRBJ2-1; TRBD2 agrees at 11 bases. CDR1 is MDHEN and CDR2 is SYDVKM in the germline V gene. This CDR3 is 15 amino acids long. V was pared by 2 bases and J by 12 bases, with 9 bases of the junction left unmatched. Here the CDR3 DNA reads TGTGCCAGCAGTTTACCCGGGACTAGCGGACAGGCGCAGTTCTTC. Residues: CASSLPGTSGQAQFF.

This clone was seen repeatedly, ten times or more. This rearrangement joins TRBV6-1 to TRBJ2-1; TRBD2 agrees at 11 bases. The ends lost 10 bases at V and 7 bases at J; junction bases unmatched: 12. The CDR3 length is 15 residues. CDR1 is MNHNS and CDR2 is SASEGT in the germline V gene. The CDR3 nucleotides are TGTGCCACCACCGGACTAGCGGGTGTTGGTAATGAGCAGTTCTTC. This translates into CATTGLAGVGNEQFF.